Included here is one T cell receptor beta chain sequence, with context. Its antigen is unidentified. Clones were read by immunoSEQ multiplex PCR, and TCRdb kept only the in-frame ones, dropping some. The sample has approximately 200,000 clones, about 91% seen once. The sample originates from a study of cytomegalovirus exposure and HLA in healthy donors. The donors were part of the validation cohort of roughly 130 subjects. That cohort was separate from the first cohort, which comprised 666 subjects. Whole-study findings and limits: Published work reported that the classifier diagnosed cytomegalovirus status with high specificity and sensitivity. Researchers reported that a few CMV-associated chains were confirmed in vitro as CMV antigen-specific.

The TCR originated in a woman aged 18-29 years in good health and CMV-seronegative. Source material: PBMCs.

In DNA, the CDR3 is TGTGCCAGCAGTCGAACAGGGCGCCGCACAGATACGCAGTATTTT. Translated, it gives CASSRTGRRTDTQYF. The V and J genes are TRBV27 and TRBJ2-3; D is possibly TRBD1 (6 bases). Trimming took off 5 bases at V and 1 base at J, with 13 bases between the two ends. CDR3 length: 15 residues. Germline V gene sequence: CDR1 MNHEY, CDR2 SMNVEV (reference sequence).